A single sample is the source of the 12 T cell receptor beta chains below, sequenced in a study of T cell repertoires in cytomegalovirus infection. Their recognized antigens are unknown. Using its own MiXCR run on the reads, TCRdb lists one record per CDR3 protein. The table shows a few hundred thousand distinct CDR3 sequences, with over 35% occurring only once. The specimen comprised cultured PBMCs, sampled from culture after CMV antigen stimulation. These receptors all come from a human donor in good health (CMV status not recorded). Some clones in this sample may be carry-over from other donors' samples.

CDR3 in amino acids: CSARGGGYGYTF. CDR3 nucleotides: TGCAGTGCGAGGGGTGGGGGTTATGGCTACACCTTC. V usage is TRBV20-1 and J usage is TRBJ1-2, with D maybe TRBD1 (5 bases). V lost 6 bases and J 5 bases, leaving 13 bases between the germline ends. Germline values: CDR1 DFQATT, CDR2 SNEGSKA (reference sequence). This CDR3 spans 12 amino acids.

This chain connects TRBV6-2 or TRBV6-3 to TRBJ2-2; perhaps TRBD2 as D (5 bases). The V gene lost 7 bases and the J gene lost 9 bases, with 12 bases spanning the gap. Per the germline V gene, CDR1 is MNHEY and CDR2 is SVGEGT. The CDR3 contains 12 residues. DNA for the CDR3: TGTGCCAGCACCCACGGGGAGCGGGAGCTGTTTTTT. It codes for CASTHGERELFF.

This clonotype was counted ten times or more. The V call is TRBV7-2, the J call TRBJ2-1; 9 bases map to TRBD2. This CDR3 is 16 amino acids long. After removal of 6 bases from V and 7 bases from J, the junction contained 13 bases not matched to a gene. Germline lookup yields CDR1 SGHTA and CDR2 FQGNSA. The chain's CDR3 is CASRPLAGASWNEQFF. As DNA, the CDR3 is TGTGCCAGCAGACCTTTAGCGGGAGCAAGCTGGAATGAGCAGTTCTTC.

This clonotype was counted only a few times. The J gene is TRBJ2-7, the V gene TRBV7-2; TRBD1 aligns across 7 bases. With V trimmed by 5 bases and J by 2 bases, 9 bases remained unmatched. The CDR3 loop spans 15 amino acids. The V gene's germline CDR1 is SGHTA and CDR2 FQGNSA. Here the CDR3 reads CASSTDGTATYEQYF. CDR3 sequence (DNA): TGTGCCAGCAGCACCGACGGGACAGCAACCTACGAGCAGTACTTC.

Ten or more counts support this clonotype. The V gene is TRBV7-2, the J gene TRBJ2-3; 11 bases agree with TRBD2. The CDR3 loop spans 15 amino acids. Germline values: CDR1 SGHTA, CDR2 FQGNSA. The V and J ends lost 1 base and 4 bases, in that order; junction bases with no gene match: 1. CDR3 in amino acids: CASSLGLAGPDTQYF. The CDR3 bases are TGTGCCAGCAGCTTAGGACTAGCGGGGCCAGATACGCAGTATTTT.

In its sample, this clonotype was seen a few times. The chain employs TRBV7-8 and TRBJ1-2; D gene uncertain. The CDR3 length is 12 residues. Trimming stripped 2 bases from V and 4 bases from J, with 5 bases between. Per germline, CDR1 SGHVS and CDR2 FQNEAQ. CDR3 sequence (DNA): TGTGCCAGCAGCTTATCTGGCTATGGCTACACCTTC. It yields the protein CASSLSGYGYTF.

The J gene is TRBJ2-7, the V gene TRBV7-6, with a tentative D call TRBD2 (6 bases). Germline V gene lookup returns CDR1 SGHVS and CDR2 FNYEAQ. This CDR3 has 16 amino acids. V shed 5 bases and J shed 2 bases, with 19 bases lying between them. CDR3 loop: CASSTGGLWGTYEQYF. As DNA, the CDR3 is TGTGCCAGCAGCACCGGGGGTTTGTGGGGAACCTACGAGCAGTACTTC.

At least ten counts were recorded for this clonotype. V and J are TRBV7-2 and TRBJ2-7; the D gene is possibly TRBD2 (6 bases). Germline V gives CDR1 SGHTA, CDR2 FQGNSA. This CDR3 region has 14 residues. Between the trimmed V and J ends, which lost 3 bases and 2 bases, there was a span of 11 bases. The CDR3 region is CASSFTGGTYEQYF. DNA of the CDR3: TGTGCCAGCAGCTTCACCGGGGGTACCTACGAGCAGTACTTC. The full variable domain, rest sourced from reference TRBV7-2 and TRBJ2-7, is GAGVSQSPSNKVTEKGKDVELRCDPISGHTALYWYRQSLGQGLEFLIYFQGNSAPDKSGLPSDRFSAERTGGSVSTLTIQRTQQEDSAVYLCASSFTGGTYEQYFGPGTRLTVT.

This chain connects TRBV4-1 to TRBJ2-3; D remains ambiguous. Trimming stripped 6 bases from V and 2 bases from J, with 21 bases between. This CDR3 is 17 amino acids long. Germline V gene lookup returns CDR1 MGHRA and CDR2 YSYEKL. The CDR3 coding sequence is TGCGCCAGCAGTCTCCGCCCCTCGGACCAACACACAGATACGCAGTATTTT. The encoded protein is CASSLRPSDQHTDTQYF.

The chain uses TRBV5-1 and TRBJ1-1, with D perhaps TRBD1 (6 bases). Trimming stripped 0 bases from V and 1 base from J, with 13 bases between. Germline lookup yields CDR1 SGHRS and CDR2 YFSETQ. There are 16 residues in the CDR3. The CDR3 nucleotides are TGCGCCAGCAGCTTGGGTAGGGGGACCCCGAACACTGAAGCTTTCTTT. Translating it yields CASSLGRGTPNTEAFF.

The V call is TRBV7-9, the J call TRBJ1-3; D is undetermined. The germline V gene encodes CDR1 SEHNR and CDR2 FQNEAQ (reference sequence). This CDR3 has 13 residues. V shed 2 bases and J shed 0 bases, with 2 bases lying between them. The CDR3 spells CASSLHSGNTIYF. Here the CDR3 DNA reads TGTGCCAGCAGCTTACACTCTGGAAACACCATATATTTT.

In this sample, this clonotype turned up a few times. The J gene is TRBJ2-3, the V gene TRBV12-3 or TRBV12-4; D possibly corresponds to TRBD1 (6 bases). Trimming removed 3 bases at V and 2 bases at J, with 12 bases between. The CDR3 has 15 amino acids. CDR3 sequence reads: CASSFQGSPTDTQYF. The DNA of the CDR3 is TGTGCCAGCAGTTTTCAGGGGTCCCCCACAGATACGCAGTATTTT.